This T cell receptor beta chain is from a study of memory CD4+ T cells and cytomegalovirus serostatus. About the study: This sample comes from healthy Belgian adults, several CMV seropositive, under 25 seronegative. Findings of the study overall: Each of approximately 61 CMV-associated TCRbeta sequences occurred in one to five individuals.

As regards this clone: The antigen remains undetermined.

Single viable CD3+CD4+CD8-CD45RO+ cells were sorted as the memory CD4+ T cells. Germline CDR1 and CDR2: MNHEY and SVGAGI. V trimming: 4 bases; J trimming: 0 bases; junction bases outside the gene matches: 5. The CDR3 is made up of 16 amino acids. The data were produced by immunoSEQ multiplex PCR, yet TCRdb's version contains in-frame clones alone and is incomplete. The table has 55,000 to 60,000 clones, roughly 81% seen once; the top ten hold around 1.1%. Sequencing input: memory CD4+ T cells from blood. The J gene is TRBJ1-5, the V gene TRBV6-5; TRBD1 agrees at 8 bases. The origin of this receptor is an adult in good health and CMV-seronegative. The CDR3 is CASSSTGVSSNQPQHF. Here the CDR3 DNA reads TGTGCCAGCAGTTCGACAGGGGTTAGTAGCAATCAGCCCCAGCATTTT.